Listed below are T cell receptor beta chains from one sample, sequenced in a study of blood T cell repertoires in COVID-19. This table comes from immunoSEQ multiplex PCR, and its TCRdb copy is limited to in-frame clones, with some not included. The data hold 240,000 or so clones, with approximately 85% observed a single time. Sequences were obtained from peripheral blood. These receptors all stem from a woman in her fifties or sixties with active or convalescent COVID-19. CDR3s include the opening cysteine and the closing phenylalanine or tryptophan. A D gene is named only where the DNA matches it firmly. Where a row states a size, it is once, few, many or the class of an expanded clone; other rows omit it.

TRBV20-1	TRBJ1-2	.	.	TGCAGTGCTAGTCTTCCGGGAGGCTATGGCTACACCTTC	CSASLPGGYGYTF
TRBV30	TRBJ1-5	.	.	TGTGCCTGGAGCCGGGGGGGTGGGAATTCTCAGCCCCAGCATTTT	CAWSRGGGNSQPQHF
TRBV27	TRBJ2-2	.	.	TGTGCCAGCAGTACCCCCCTACAGGGTCACCCCGGGGAGCTGTTTTTT	CASSTPLQGHPGELFF
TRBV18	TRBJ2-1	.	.	TGTGCCAGCTCAGCCCTTGACTATCCGAACAATGAGCAGTTCTTC	CASSALDYPNNEQFF
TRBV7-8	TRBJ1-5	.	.	TGTGCCAGCAGCTTAGCGCGGGGGGGCAATCAGCCCCAGCATTTT	CASSLARGGNQPQHF
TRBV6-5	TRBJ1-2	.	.	TGTGCCAGCAGTAATACGGGACTACGCGGGGGCTACACCTTC	CASSNTGLRGGYTF
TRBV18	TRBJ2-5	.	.	TGTGCCAGCTCACCAGGCCACCAAGAGACCCAGTACTTC	CASSPGHQETQYF
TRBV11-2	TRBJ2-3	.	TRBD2	TGTGCCAGCAGCTCCTCAGCGGGGGGGTTTTCAGATACGCAGTATTTT	CASSSSAGGFSDTQYF
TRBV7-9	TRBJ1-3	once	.	TGTGCCAGCAGCTCCACCCGGGACACTCTCTCTGGAAACACCATATATTTT	CASSSTRDTLSGNTIYF
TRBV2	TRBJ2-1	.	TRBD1	TGTGCCAGCAGTGCGACAGGGAATGGTGAGCAGTTCTTC	CASSATGNGEQFF
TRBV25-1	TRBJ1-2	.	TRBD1	TGTGCCAGCAGTGACCCGGGACAGGGATTCTATGGCTACACCTTC	CASSDPGQGFYGYTF
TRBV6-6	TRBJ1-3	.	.	TGTGCCAGCAGTTACTCGACTCGCTACTCTGGAAACACCATATATTTT	CASSYSTRYSGNTIYF
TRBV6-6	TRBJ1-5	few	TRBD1	TGTGCCAGCAGACCAGGACAGGGCAATCAGCCCCAGCATTTT	CASRPGQGNQPQHF
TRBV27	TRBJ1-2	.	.	TGTGCCAGCAGTTTTAGGGCAGGGTCGAGTGGCTACACCTTC	CASSFRAGSSGYTF
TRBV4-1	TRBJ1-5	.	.	TGCGCCAGCAGCCACCCGCTCCGGGGGGCGGGCAATCAGCCCCAGCATTTT	CASSHPLRGAGNQPQHF
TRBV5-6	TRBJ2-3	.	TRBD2	TGTGCCAGCAGCTTGGATCTAGCGGGGAAGCCAACAGATACGCAGTATTTT	CASSLDLAGKPTDTQYF
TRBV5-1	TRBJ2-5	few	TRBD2	TGCGCCAGCAGCCTCCCCCGCCGCGAAAGCGGGGGAGAGACCCAGTACTTC	CASSLPRRESGGETQYF
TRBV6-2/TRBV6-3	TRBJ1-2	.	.	TGTGCCAGCAGTTACTCGATCCAAGGGGGTCGCTACACCTTC	CASSYSIQGGRYTF
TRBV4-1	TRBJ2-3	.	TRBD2	TGCGCCAGCAGCCTCGGGACTAGCGGGGGGGCTAGCACAGATACGCAGTATTTT	CASSLGTSGGASTDTQYF
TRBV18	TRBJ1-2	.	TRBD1	TGTGCCAGCTCACCCCTACCGGGACAGGGTTCAGGTGGCTACACCTTC	CASSPLPGQGSGGYTF
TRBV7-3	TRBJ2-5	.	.	TGTGCCAGCAGCTCGGACAGATCGGGGACCCAGTACTTC	CASSSDRSGTQYF
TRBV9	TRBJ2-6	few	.	TGTGCCAGCAGCGTAGCTACAGGTGGGGCCAACGTCCTGACTTTC	CASSVATGGANVLTF
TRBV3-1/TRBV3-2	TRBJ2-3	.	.	TGTGCCAGCAGCCGAGGCAGACCCACAGATACGCAGTATTTT	CASSRGRPTDTQYF
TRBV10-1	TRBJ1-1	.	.	TGCGCCAGCAGGACGGGGGGGAATATGGACACTGAAGCTTTCTTT	CASRTGGNMDTEAFF
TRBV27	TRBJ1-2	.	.	TGTGCCAGCAGTTTCGTCTCCGGGGGACCTAACTATGGCTACACCTTC	CASSFVSGGPNYGYTF
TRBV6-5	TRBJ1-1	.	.	TGTGCCAGCAGTTACGGGCATGTCAGCAATACTTTCTTT	CASSYGHVSNTFF
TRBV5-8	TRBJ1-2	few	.	TGTGCCAGCAGATATCGGGGGGCGCTTGGCTATGGCTACACCTTC	CASRYRGALGYGYTF
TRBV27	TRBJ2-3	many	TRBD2	TGTGCCAGCAGCTTCCTGGCGGGGGGCTTATCAGATACGCAGTATTTT	CASSFLAGGLSDTQYF
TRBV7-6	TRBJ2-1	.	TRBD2	TGTGCCAGCAGCCGGACTAGCGGGGTTAGCTCCTACAATGAGCAGTTCTTC	CASSRTSGVSSYNEQFF
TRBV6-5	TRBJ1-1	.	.	TGTGCCAGCAGTTACTCGGGGAGGGCTGAAGCTTTCTTT	CASSYSGRAEAFF
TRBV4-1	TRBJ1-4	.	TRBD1	TGCGCCAGCAGCCAAGGGACAGGGGGCAGTTCAACTAATGAAAAACTGTTTTTT	CASSQGTGGSSTNEKLFF
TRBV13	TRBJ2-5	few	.	TGTGCCAGCAGCCAGGGTTCCGCGACCCAGTACTTC	CASSQGSATQYF
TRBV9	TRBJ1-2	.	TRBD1	TGTGCCAGCAGCGTAGGCCCTTCACAGGGGGCTAGTGGCTACACCTTC	CASSVGPSQGASGYTF